This T cell receptor (beta chain) appears in the sequencing data of a study of blood T cell repertoires in COVID-19. Study at large: T cells, B-cell-depleted T cells, or PBMCs supplied cDNA or gDNA.

Authors' analysis steps: Nucleated cell number was recorded as an estimate derived from reference gene primer amplification. TCRdb keeps only in-frame clones here, not all; method: immunoSEQ multiplex PCR. V and J calls and clone size are as listed in that table; D and trimming were resolved from the DNA. In the table there are roughly 140,000 clones, roughly 90% of which are singletons. Per the germline V gene, CDR1 is LGHDT and CDR2 is YNNKEL (reference sequence). Trimming cost V 3 bases and J 8 bases; bases outside gene matches: 2. The CDR3 covers 13 residues. The rearrangement joins TRBV3-1 (or the pseudogene TRBV3-2) to TRBJ2-3; 10 positions match TRBD2. The origin of this receptor is a woman in her fifties or sixties with active or convalescent COVID-19. Sequencing input: peripheral blood. The CDR3 is CASSHRLAGTQYF. The CDR3 coding sequence is TGTGCCAGCAGCCACCGACTAGCGGGTACGCAGTATTTT.